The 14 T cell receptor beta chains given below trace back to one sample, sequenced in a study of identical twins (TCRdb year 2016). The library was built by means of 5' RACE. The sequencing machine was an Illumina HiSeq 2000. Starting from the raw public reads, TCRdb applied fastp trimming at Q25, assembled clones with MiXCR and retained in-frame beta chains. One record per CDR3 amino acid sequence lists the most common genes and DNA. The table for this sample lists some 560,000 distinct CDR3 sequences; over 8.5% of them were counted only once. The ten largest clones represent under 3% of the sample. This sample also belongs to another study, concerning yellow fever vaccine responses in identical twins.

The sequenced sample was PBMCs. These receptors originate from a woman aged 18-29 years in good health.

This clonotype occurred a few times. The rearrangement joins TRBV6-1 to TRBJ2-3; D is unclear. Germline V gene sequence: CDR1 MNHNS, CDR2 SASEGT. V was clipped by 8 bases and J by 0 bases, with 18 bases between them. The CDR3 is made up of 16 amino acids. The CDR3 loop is CASGRVQSTSTDTQYF. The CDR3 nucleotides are TGTGCCAGCGGTCGGGTGCAGTCAACTAGCACAGATACGCAGTATTTT.

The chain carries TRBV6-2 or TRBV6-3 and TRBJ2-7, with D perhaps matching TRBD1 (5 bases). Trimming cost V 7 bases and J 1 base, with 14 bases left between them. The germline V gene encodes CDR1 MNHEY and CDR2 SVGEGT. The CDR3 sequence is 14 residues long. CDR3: CASTNSDSSYEQYF. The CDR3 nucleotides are TGTGCCAGCACCAACTCCGACAGTTCCTACGAGCAGTACTTC.

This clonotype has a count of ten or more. The CDR3 DNA sequence: TGTGCCAGCAGCCAATTCGGAGGGTCTTCAGCTGAAGCTTTCTTT. Protein product: CASSQFGGSSAEAFF. J is TRBJ1-1 and V is TRBV3-1; D not resolved. CDR1 is LGHDT and CDR2 is YNNKEL in the germline V gene (reference sequence). Trimming cost V 2 bases and J 6 bases, with 16 bases left between them. The CDR3 runs to 15 residues. Full variable domain (outside the CDR3, taken from reference TRBV3-1 and TRBJ1-1): DTAVSQTPKYLVTQMGNDKSIKCEQNLGHDTMYWYKQDSKKFLKIMFSYNNKELIINETVPNRFSPKSPDKAHLNLHINSLELGDSAVYFCASSQFGGSSAEAFFGQGTRLTVV.

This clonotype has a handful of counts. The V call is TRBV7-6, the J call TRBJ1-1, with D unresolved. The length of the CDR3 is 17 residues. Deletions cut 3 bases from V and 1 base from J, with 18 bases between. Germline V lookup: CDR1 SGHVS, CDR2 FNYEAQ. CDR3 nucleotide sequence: TGTGCCAGCAGCTTCCCGCAGGCCTCATCCTCGAACACTGAAGCTTTCTTT. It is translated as CASSFPQASSSNTEAFF.

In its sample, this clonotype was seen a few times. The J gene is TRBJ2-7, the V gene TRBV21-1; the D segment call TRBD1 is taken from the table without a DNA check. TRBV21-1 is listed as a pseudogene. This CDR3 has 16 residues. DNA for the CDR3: TGTGCCAGCAGCAAAATCGGGGAGAGAGGGGGATACGAGCAGTACTTC. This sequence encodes CASSKIGERGGYEQYF.

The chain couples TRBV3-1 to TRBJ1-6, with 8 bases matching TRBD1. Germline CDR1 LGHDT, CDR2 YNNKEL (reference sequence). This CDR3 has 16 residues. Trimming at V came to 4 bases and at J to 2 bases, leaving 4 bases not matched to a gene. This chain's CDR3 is CASSPTGDTYNSPLHF. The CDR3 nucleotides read TGTGCCAGCAGCCCGACAGGGGATACCTATAATTCACCCCTCCACTTT.

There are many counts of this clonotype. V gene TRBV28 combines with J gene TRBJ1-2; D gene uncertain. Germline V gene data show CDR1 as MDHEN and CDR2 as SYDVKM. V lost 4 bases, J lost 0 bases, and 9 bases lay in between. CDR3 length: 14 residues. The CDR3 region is CASSSRTANYGYTF. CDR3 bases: TGTGCCAGCAGTTCCAGGACGGCTAACTATGGCTACACCTTC.

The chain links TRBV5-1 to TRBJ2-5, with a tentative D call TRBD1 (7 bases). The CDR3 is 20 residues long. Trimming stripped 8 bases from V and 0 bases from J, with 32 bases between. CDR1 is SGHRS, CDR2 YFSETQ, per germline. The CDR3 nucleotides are TGCGCCAGTCCTTTGGCGGGACAGATAACTCTCCCGACCTACCAAGAGACCCAGTACTTC. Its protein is CASPLAGQITLPTYQETQYF.

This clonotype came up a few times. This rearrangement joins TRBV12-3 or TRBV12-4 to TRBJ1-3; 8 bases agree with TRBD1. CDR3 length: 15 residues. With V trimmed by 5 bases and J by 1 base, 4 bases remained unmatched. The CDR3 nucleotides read TGTGCCAGCAGTCGACAGGGGAAATCTGGAAACACCATATATTTT. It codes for CASSRQGKSGNTIYF.

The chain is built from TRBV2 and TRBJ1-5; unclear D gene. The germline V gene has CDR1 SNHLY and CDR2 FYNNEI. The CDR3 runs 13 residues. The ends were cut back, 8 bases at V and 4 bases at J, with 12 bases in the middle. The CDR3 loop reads CASGGRENQPQHF. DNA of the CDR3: TGTGCCAGCGGCGGGCGGGAGAATCAGCCCCAGCATTTT.

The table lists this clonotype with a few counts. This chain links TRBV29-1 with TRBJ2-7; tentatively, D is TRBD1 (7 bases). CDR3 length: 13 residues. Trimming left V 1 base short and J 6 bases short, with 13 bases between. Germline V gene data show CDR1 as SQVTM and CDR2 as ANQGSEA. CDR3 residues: CSVEGQGGFEQYF. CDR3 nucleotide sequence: TGCAGCGTTGAAGGGCAGGGGGGCTTCGAGCAGTACTTC.

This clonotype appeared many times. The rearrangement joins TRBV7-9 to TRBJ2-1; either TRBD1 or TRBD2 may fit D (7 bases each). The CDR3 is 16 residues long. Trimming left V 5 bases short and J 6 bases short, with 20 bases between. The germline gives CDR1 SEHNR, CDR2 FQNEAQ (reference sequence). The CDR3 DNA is TGTGCCAGCAGCGCGCAGGGGGGGCTAGCCGGCAATGAGCAGTTCTTC. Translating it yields CASSAQGGLAGNEQFF.

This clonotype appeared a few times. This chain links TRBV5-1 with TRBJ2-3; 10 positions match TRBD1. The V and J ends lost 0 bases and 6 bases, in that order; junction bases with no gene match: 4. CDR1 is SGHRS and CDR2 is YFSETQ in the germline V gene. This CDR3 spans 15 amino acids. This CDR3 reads CASSLGTGGKDTQYF. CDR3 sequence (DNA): TGCGCCAGCAGCTTGGGGACAGGGGGTAAGGATACGCAGTATTTT.

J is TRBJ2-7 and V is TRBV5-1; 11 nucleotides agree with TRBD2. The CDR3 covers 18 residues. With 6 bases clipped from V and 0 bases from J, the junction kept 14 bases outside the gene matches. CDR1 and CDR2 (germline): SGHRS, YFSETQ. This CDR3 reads CASTKFKPGLAVSYEQYF. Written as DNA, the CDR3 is TGCGCCAGCACGAAGTTTAAACCGGGACTAGCGGTCTCCTACGAGCAGTACTTC.